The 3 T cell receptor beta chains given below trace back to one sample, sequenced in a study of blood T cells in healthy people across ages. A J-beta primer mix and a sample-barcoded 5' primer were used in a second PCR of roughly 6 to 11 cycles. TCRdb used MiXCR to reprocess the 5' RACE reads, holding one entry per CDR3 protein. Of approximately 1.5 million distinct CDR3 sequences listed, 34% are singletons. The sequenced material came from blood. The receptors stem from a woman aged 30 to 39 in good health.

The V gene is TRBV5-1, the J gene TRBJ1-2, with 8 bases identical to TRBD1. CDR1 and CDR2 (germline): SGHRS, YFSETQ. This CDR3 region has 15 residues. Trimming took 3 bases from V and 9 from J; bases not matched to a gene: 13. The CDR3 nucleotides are TGCGCCAGCAGCTCTAAGACAGGGGCCTCAATGAGCTACACCTTC. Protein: CASSSKTGASMSYTF.

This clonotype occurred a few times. The CDR3 is CSARAPGGAGGYTF. CDR3 coding DNA: TGCAGTGCTAGAGCCCCGGGAGGGGCCGGTGGCTACACCTTC. The gene calls are TRBV20-1 and TRBJ1-2; perhaps TRBD1 as D (5 bases). The V gene lost 1 base and the J gene lost 7 bases, with 16 bases spanning the gap. There are 14 residues in the CDR3. CDR1 and CDR2 from the germline V gene are DFQATT and SNEGSKA (reference sequence).

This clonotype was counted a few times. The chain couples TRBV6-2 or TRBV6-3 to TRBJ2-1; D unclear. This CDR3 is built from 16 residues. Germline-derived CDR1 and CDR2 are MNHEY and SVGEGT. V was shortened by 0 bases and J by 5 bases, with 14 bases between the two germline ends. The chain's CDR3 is CASSYSVGSKHNEQFF. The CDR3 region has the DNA TGTGCCAGCAGTTACTCGGTGGGATCCAAACACAATGAGCAGTTCTTC.